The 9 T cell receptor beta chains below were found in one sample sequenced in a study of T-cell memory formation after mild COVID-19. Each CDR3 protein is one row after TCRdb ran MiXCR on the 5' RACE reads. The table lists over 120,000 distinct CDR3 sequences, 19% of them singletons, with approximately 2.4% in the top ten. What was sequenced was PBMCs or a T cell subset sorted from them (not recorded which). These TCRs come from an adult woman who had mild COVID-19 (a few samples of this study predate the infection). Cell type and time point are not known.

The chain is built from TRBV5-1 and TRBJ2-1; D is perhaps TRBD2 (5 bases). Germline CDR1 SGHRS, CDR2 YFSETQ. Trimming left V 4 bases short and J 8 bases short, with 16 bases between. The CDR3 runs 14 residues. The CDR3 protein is CASSPGWLLDEQFF. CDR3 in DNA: TGCGCCAGCAGCCCGGGGTGGCTTCTCGATGAGCAGTTCTTC.

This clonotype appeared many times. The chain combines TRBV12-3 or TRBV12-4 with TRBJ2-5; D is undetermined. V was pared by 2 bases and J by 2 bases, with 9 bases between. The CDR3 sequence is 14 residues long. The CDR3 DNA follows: TGTGCCAGCAGTTTAAGGCGTCAGCAAGAGACCCAGTACTTC. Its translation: CASSLRRQQETQYF.

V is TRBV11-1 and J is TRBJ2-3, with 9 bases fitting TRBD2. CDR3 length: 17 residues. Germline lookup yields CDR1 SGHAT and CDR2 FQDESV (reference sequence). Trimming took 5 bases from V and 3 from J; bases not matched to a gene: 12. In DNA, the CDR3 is TGTGCCAGCAGCCTGGAGGTTAGCGGGAGTGTGACAGATACGCAGTATTTT. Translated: CASSLEVSGSVTDTQYF.

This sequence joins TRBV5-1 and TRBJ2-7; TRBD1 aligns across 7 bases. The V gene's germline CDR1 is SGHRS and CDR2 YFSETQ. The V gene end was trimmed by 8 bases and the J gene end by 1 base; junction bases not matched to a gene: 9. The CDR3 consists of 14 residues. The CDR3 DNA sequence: TGCGCCAGTAGCGACAGGGAAGGGTCCTACGAGCAGTACTTC. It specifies CASSDREGSYEQYF. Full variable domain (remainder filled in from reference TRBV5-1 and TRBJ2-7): KAGVTQTPRYLIKTRGQQVTLSCSPISGHRSVSWYQQTPGQGLQFLFEYFSETQRNKGNFPGRFSGRQFSNSRSEMNVSTLELGDSALYLCASSDREGSYEQYFGPGTRLTVT.

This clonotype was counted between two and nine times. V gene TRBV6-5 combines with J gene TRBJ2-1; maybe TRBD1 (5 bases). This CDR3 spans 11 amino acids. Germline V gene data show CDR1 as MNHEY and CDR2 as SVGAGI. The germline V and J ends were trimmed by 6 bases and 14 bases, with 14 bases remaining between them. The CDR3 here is CASSEGVLKFF. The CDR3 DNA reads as TGTGCCAGCAGCGAAGGGGTTTTGAAGTTCTTC.

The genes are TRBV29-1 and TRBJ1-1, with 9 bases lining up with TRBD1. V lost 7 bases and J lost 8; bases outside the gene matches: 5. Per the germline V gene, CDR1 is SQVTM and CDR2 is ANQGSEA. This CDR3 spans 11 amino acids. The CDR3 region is CSAYRGQEAFF. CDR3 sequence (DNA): TGCAGCGCATACAGGGGGCAGGAAGCTTTCTTT. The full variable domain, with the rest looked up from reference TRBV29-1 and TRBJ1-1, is SAVISQKPSRDICQRGTSLTIQCQVDSQVTMMFWYRQQPGQSLTLIATANQGSEATYESGFVIDKFPISRPNLTFSTLTVSNMSPEDSSIYLCSAYRGQEAFFGQGTRLTVV.

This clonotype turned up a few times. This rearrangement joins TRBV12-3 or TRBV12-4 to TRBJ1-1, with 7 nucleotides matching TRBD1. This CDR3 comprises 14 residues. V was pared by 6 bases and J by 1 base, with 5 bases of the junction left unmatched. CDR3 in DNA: TGTGCCAGCAGCAAATGGACAGGGAACACTGAAGCTTTCTTT. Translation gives CASSKWTGNTEAFF.

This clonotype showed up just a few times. The CDR3 loop is CSVRDRTSTDTQYF. CDR3 in DNA: TGCAGCGTTCGAGACAGGACTTCGACAGATACGCAGTATTTT. V and J are TRBV29-1 and TRBJ2-3, with D perhaps TRBD1 (6 bases). The CDR3 has 14 amino acids. Germline values: CDR1 SQVTM, CDR2 ANQGSEA. Between the trimmed V and J ends, which lost 5 bases and 3 bases, there was a span of 15 bases.

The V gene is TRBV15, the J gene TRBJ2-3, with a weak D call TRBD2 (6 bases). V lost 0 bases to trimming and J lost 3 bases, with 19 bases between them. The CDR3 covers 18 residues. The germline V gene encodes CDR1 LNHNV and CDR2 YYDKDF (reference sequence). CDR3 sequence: CATSRDAWSGRRTDTQYF. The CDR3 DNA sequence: TGTGCCACCAGCAGAGATGCGTGGAGCGGGCGAAGGACAGATACGCAGTATTTT.